This T cell receptor (beta chain) was found in a study of blood T cell repertoires in COVID-19. About the study: Specimens from acute and convalescent COVID-19 originated in the United States, Italy and Spain.

CDR3 length equals 17 residues. Germline values: CDR1 MNHEY, CDR2 SVGEGT. V was trimmed by 4 bases and J by 3 bases, leaving 22 bases between them. Source study methods: Scientists estimated how many nucleated cells there were by amplifying reference gene primers. Here immunoSEQ multiplex PCR was the method, and the copy in TCRdb shows in-frame clones only, minus some. The V and J calls and clone size are taken from that table; D and trimming were inferred from the DNA. The repertoire holds about 260,000 clones, with 83% as singletons. Sequenced: peripheral blood. The chain is built from TRBV6-2 or TRBV6-3 and TRBJ2-7, with D possibly TRBD1 on 5 matching bases. The receptor's source is a woman aged 45 to 65 who had recovered from COVID-19. For the CDR3, the DNA is TGTGCCAGCAGTTTTGGATTGGCTGAACAAACAGGCTACGAGCAGTACTTC. Translated, it gives CASSFGLAEQTGYEQYF.